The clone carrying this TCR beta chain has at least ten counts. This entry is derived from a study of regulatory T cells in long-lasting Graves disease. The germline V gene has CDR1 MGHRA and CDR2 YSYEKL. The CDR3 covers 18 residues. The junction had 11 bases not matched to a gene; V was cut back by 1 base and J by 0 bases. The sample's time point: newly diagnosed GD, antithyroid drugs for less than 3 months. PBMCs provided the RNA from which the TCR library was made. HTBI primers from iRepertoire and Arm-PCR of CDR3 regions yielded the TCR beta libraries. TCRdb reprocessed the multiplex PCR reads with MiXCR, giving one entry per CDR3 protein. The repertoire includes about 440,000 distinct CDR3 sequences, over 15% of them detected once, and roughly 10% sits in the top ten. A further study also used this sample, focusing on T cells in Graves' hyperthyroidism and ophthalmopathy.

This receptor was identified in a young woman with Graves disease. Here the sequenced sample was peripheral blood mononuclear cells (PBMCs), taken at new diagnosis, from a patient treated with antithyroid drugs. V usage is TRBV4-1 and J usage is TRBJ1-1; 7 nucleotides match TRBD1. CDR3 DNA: TGCGCCAGCAGCCAAGGACAGGGCACCCTGAATTTGAACACTGAAGCTTTCTTT. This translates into CASSQGQGTLNLNTEAFF.